This paragraph covers one TCR beta chain sequence. This specimen belongs to a study of control samples from healthy donors and cancer patients. Assay used: immunoSEQ multiplex PCR; TCRdb lists only in-frame clones, some missing. The repertoire includes around 29,000 clones, about 80% of them detected once, and roughly a fifth sits in the top ten. Trimming took 4 bases from V and 3 from J, leaving 17 bases between them. Germline CDR1 is SGDLS and CDR2 is YYNGEE. The CDR3 runs to 16 residues. The J gene is TRBJ1-3, the V gene TRBV9, with D tentatively TRBD1 (6 bases). This TCR was recovered from a man in his sixties with head and neck cancer. Material: PBMCs. The CDR3 loop reads CASSTSGGRGGNTIYF. CDR3 sequence (DNA): TGTGCCAGCAGCACTTCTGGGGGGCGCGGTGGAAACACCATATATTTT.